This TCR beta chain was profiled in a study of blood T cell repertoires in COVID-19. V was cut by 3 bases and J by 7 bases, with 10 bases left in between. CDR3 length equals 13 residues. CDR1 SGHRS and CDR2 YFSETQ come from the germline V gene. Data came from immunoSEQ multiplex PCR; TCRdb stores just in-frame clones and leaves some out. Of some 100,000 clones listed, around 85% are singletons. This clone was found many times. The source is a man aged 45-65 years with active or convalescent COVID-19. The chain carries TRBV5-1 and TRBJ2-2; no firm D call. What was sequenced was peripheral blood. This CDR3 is CASSSLEVGELFF. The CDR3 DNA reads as TGCGCCAGCAGCTCCCTAGAGGTCGGGGAGCTGTTTTTT.